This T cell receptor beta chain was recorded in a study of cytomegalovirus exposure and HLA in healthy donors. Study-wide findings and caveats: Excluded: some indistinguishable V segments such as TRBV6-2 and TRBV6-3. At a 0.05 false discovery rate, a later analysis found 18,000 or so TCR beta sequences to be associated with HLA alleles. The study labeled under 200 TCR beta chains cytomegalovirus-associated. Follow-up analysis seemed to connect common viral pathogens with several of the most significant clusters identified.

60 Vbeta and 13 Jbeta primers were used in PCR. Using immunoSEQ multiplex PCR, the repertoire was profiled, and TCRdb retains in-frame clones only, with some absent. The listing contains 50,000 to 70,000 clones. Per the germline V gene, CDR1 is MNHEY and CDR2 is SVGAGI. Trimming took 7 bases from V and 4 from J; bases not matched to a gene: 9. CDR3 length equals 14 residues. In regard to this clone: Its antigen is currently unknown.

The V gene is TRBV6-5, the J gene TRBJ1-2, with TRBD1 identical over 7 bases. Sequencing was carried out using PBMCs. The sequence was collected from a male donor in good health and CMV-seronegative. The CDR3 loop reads CASKPPTGFYGYTF. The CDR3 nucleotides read TGTGCCAGCAAACCTCCGACAGGGTTCTATGGCTACACCTTC.